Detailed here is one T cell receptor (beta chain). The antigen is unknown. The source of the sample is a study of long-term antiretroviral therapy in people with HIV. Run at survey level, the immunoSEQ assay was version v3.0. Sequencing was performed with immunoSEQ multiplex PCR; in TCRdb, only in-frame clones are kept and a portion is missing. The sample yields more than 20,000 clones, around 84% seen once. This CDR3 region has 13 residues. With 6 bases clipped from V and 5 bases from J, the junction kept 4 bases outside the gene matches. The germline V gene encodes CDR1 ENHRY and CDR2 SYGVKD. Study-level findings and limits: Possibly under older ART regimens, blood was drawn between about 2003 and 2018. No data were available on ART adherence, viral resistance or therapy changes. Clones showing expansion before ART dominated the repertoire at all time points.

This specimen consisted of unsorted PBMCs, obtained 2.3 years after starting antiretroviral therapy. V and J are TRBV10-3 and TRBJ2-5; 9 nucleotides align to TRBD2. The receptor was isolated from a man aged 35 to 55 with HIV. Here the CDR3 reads CAISEREDETQYF. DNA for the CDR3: TGTGCCATCAGCGAGCGGGAGGACGAGACCCAGTACTTC.